This entry lists 2 T cell receptor beta chains sequenced from one sample in a study of radiotherapy plus CTLA-4 blockade in lung cancer. Sequencing was performed with immunoSEQ multiplex PCR; in TCRdb, only in-frame clones are kept and a portion is missing. This repertoire shows 95,000 to 150,000 clones, about 87% found once; its top ten account for approximately 7.2%. The sample consisted of peripheral blood, taken from a patient treated with radiotherapy plus ipilimumab. The receptors were gathered from a human donor with non-small cell lung cancer that progressed on radiotherapy plus ipilimumab.

The chain links TRBV9 to TRBJ2-7, with a weak D call TRBD2 (6 bases). V was cut by 0 bases and J by 2 bases, with 9 bases left in between. CDR3 length: 14 residues. The germline gives CDR1 SGDLS, CDR2 YYNGEE. In DNA, the CDR3 is TGTGCCAGCAGCGTAGATAGCGGAGCCTACGAGCAGTACTTC. Translated: CASSVDSGAYEQYF. Together with reference TRBV9 and TRBJ2-7, the CDR3 gives the full variable domain: DSGVTQTPKHLITATGQRVTLRCSPRSGDLSVYWYQQSLDQGLQFLIQYYNGEERAKGNILERFSAQQFPDLHSELNLSSLELGDSALYFCASSVDSGAYEQYFGPGTRLTVT.

The chain has TRBV7-8 and TRBJ2-1; D is perhaps TRBD1 or TRBD2 (5 bases each). CDR1 is SGHVS and CDR2 is FQNEAQ in the germline V gene. This CDR3 is built from 15 residues. Deletions cut 5 bases from V and 8 bases from J, with 19 bases between. CDR3: CASSRGRVGPYEQFF. In DNA, the CDR3 is TGTGCCAGCAGCCGGGGCCGGGTGGGTCCATATGAGCAGTTCTTC.